The source of this TCR beta chain is a study of radiotherapy plus CTLA-4 blockade in lung cancer. The study, taken as a whole, reports: An expansion of tumor-derived TCR clones occurred in blood after radiotherapy plus ipilimumab.

TCRdb's copy holds only in-frame clones and misses some; the assay was immunoSEQ multiplex PCR. This repertoire shows over 100,000 clones, roughly 80% found once; its top ten account for about 3.3%. Notes on this clone: Its specificity is not known.

The sample in question was peripheral blood, obtained from a patient treated with radiotherapy plus ipilimumab. This clonotype originated in a human donor with non-small cell lung cancer that progressed on radiotherapy plus ipilimumab. Some clones in this sample may be carry-over from other donors' samples.

The CDR3 bases are TGTGCCAGCTCACCGGTTGGACCGGATGCCACTGAAGCTTTCTTT. It specifies CASSPVGPDATEAFF. V gene TRBV18 combines with J gene TRBJ1-1, with D hard to call. Germline-derived CDR1 and CDR2 are KGHSH and LQKENI. This CDR3 has 15 amino acids. Trimming stripped 3 bases from V and 4 bases from J, with 15 bases between. The entire variable domain, with the rest obtained from reference TRBV18 and TRBJ1-1, is as follows: NAGVMQNPRHLVRRRGQEARLRCSPMKGHSHVYWYRQLPEEGLKFMVYLQKENIIDESGMPKERFSAEFPKEGPSILRIQQVVRGDSAAYFCASSPVGPDATEAFFGQGTRLTVV.